This TCR beta chain derives from a study of cytomegalovirus exposure and HLA in healthy donors. Across the study: Within an early data release were about 85 million unique TCRs drawn from HLA-typed donors.

60 Vbeta and 13 Jbeta primers were used in PCR. Here immunoSEQ multiplex PCR was the method, and the copy in TCRdb shows in-frame clones only, minus some. Among roughly 96,000 clones, around 74% were seen once, and the ten largest hold 13% to 15%. About this clone: Its specificity is unknown.

General study points: A later analysis showed that HLA-associated TCR beta chains had undergone more clonal expansion than equally common others.

The CDR3 extends over 13 amino acids. Germline CDR1 is MNHEY and CDR2 is SMNVEV (reference sequence). V was cut by 3 bases and J by 6 bases, with 9 bases left in between. This TCR derives from a woman between 70 and 85 years old in good health and CMV-seropositive. The V gene is TRBV27, the J gene TRBJ1-5; the D is unclear. Sequencing input: PBMCs. The DNA for the CDR3 is TGTGCCAGCAGTTTTGGGAGGGCTCAGCCCCAGCATTTT. Translating gives CASSFGRAQPQHF.